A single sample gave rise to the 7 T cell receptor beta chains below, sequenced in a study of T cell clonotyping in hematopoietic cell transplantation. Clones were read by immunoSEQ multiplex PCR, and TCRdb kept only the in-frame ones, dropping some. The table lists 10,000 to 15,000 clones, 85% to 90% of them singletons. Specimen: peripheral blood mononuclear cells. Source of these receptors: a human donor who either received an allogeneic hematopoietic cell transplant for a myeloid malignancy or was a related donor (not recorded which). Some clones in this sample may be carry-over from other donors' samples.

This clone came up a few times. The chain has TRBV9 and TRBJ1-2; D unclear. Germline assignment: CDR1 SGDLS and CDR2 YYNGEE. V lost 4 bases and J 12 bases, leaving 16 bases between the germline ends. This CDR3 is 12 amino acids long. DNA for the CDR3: TGTGCCAGCAGCCCCGGTTGGCAGCCCGACACCTTC. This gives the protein CASSPGWQPDTF.

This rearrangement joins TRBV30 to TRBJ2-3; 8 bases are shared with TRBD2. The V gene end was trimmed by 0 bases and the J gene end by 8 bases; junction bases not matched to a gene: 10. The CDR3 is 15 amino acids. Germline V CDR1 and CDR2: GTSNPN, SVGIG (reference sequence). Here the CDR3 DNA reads TGTGCCTGGAGTGTACTTGGCGGGGGGTCAGGTACGCAGTATTTT. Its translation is CAWSVLGGGSGTQYF.

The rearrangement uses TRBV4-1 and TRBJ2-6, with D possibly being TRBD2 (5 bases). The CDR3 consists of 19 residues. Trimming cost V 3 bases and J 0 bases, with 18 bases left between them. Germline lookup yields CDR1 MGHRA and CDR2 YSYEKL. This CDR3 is CASSHPGGGENSGANVLTF. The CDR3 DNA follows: TGCGCCAGCAGCCACCCCGGCGGAGGAGAAAACTCTGGGGCCAACGTCCTGACTTTC.

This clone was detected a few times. The CDR3 DNA reads TGTGCCAGCAGCTTGCGTTCGGGACGGAGATTCGATGGCTACACCTTC. As protein: CASSLRSGRRFDGYTF. This chain links TRBV5-8 with TRBJ1-2; TRBD1 might be the D (5 bases). This CDR3 region has 16 residues. Germline CDR1 is SGHTS and CDR2 is YDEGEE. V was pared by 1 base and J by 6 bases, with 19 bases between.

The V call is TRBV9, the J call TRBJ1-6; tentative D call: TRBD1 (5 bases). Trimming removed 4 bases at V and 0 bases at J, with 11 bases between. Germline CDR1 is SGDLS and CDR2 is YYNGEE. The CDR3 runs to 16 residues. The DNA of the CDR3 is TGTGCCAGCAGCTCTTCTGGGGGCTCCTATAATTCACCCCTCCACTTT. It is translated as CASSSSGGSYNSPLHF.

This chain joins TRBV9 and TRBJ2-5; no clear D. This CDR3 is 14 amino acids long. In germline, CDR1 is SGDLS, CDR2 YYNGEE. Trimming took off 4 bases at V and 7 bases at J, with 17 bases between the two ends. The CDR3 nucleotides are TGTGCCAGCAGCCACCCGAGGATGGCCGGGACCCAGTACTTC. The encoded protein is CASSHPRMAGTQYF.

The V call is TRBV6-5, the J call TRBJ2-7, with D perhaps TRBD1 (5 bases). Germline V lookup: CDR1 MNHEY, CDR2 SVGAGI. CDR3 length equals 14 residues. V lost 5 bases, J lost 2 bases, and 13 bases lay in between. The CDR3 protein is CASSRQPPTYEQYF. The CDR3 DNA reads TGTGCCAGCAGTCGACAGCCCCCTACCTACGAGCAGTACTTC.